This TCR beta chain derives from a study of OX40 agonist ivuxolimab in advanced cancers. Germline V gene lookup returns CDR1 KGHSH and CDR2 LQKENI. This CDR3 has 13 residues. Trimming removed 0 bases at V and 7 bases at J, with 7 bases between. The assay was immunoSEQ multiplex PCR, and TCRdb's table has in-frame clones only and misses some. Among roughly 38,000 clones listed, roughly 92% were seen once. The sequenced sample was CD4+ or CD8+ T cells sorted from blood, obtained in a trial of the OX40 agonist ivuxolimab. The chain carries TRBV18 and TRBJ1-5; maybe TRBD1 (6 bases). The TCR originated in an adult with an advanced solid tumor such as melanoma, head and neck, liver or kidney cancer. CDR3 sequence: CASSPPRGQPQHF. The CDR3 DNA is TGTGCCAGCTCACCACCCAGGGGACAGCCCCAGCATTTT.